The clone carrying this T cell receptor (beta chain) has only one observation. Its cognate antigen is unknown. Both 60 Vbeta primers and 13 Jbeta primers went into the PCR. TCRdb keeps only in-frame clones here, not all; method: immunoSEQ multiplex PCR. The top ten clones hold 2.9% of a sample with about 130,000 clones, around two thirds of them seen once. This sample is part of a study of cytomegalovirus exposure and HLA in healthy donors. V lost 2 bases and J lost 3, with 10 bases in between. Germline CDR1 ENHRY, CDR2 SYGVKD. The CDR3 contains 14 residues. General study results and limits: Most CMV-associated TCR beta chains appeared HLA-restricted in a later analysis. Links to common viral pathogens appeared, in a later analysis, for several of the most significant clusters.

For the donor in question, CMV serostatus went unrecorded. The receptor comes from a human donor in good health. This chain connects TRBV10-3 to TRBJ1-1; possibly TRBD1 for D (5 bases). The specimen was PBMCs. The CDR3 DNA reads as TGTGCCATCAGTGAGGTGTTCAGGGACACTGAAGCTTTCTTT. Amino acid sequence: CAISEVFRDTEAFF.